These 30 T cell receptor beta chains came from one sample sequenced in a study of T cell clones after liver transplantation. Clones were read by immunoSEQ multiplex PCR, and TCRdb kept only the in-frame ones, dropping some. The table shows about 75,000 clones, with around 84% occurring only once. Material: CD4+ T cells from blood, obtained less than 50 months after liver transplant. Source of these receptors: a human patient who received a liver transplant. Some T cells may be supplied by the graft donor.

The chain recombines TRBV5-1 with TRBJ2-3; 8 nucleotides agree with TRBD1. CDR3 length: 16 residues. V lost 4 bases, J lost 3 bases, and 10 bases stayed unmatched. The germline V gene encodes CDR1 SGHRS and CDR2 YFSETQ. This CDR3 reads CASSTGQGKGTDTQYF. As DNA, the CDR3 is TGCGCCAGCAGCACCGGACAGGGAAAAGGTACAGATACGCAGTATTTT.

This chain connects TRBV29-1 to TRBJ2-5; perhaps TRBD1 as D (7 bases). The V end was cut by 7 bases, the J end by 2 bases, with 17 bases between. The V gene's germline CDR1 is SQVTM and CDR2 ANQGSEA. The CDR3 spans 14 residues. The CDR3 DNA sequence: TGCAGCGGATCCGGACAGGCGGGACAAGAGACCCAGTACTTC. Residues: CSGSGQAGQETQYF.

Notes on this clone: The junction and the germline gene differ at one end; a read error may be behind it. This chain joins TRBV6-5 and TRBJ2-3; TRBD2 matches 7 bases. Germline V gene lookup returns CDR1 MNHEY and CDR2 SVGAGI. This CDR3 is built from 11 residues. The CDR3 nucleotides read TGTGCCAGCAGTTACTTGGGACTAACCGTCTTT. The encoded protein is CASSYLGLTVF.

V and J are TRBV2 and TRBJ1-4; D is unclear. The germline V and J ends were trimmed by 4 bases and 0 bases, with 6 bases remaining between them. Germline values: CDR1 SNHLY, CDR2 FYNNEI. This CDR3 has 14 amino acids. CDR3 sequence (DNA): TGTGCCAGCAGTGTTCTCACAACTAATGAAAAACTGTTTTTT. As protein: CASSVLTTNEKLFF.

There are a few counts of this clone. The chain combines TRBV4-2 with TRBJ1-5; a weak D match, TRBD1 (6 bases). CDR3 size: 16 residues. CDR1 and CDR2 from the germline V gene are LGHNA and YNFKEQ. Deletions cut 0 bases from V and 4 bases from J, with 13 bases between. The CDR3 region has the DNA TGTGCCAGCAGCCAAGACTCCGGGGGCGGGAATCAGCCCCAGCATTTT. Protein sequence: CASSQDSGGGNQPQHF.

The chain employs TRBV6-1 and TRBJ1-2, with TRBD1 as a possible D gene (5 bases). V dropped 4 bases and J dropped 5 bases, with 11 bases sitting between them. This CDR3 region has 13 residues. Looked up from germline, CDR1 is MNHNS and CDR2 is SASEGT. The CDR3 DNA is TGTGCCAGCAGTGGGGGCAGAGAGTATGGCTACACCTTC. Amino acid sequence: CASSGGREYGYTF.

The V call is TRBV10-1, the J call TRBJ2-7; a weak D match, TRBD1 (6 bases). The CDR3 length is 15 residues. In germline, CDR1 is WNHNN, CDR2 SYGVQD (reference sequence). The V end was cut by 8 bases, the J end by 0 bases, with 17 bases between. The CDR3 region is CASRIDRDNSYEQYF. The CDR3 nucleotides are TGCGCCAGCCGAATTGACCGGGACAACTCCTACGAGCAGTACTTC.

This clone was seen just once. The chain is built from TRBV15 and TRBJ1-1; D is ambiguous. This CDR3 has 20 residues. Germline loops: CDR1 LNHNV, CDR2 YYDKDF (reference sequence). Trimming took off 3 bases at V and 0 bases at J, with 26 bases between the two ends. This CDR3 is CATSSSSGTLLLPMNTEAFF. In DNA, the CDR3 is TGTGCCACCAGCAGCTCATCGGGAACCCTTCTTTTGCCGATGAACACTGAAGCTTTCTTT.

V and J are TRBV10-3 and TRBJ1-1; no clear D. Germline V gives CDR1 ENHRY, CDR2 SYGVKD. The CDR3 extends over 14 amino acids. The V gene lost 3 bases and the J gene lost 0 bases, with 8 bases spanning the gap. The CDR3 DNA follows: TGTGCCATCAGTGATGGAAACATGAACACTGAAGCTTTCTTT. Encoded protein: CAISDGNMNTEAFF.

The gene calls are TRBV7-2 and TRBJ2-4; 8 nucleotides agree with TRBD1. The J segment lost 7 bases and the V segment lost 6 bases, leaving 8 bases of the junction unmatched. Per germline, CDR1 SGHTA and CDR2 FQGNSA. The CDR3 sequence is 14 residues long. CDR3 nucleotides: TGTGCCAGCAGTAACGGGGGACAGGTGAACATTCAGTACTTC. It codes for CASSNGGQVNIQYF.

This chain connects TRBV5-6 to TRBJ1-5, with a weak D call TRBD1 (5 bases). Per germline, CDR1 SGHDT and CDR2 YYEEEE. This CDR3 comprises 16 residues. Trimming took off 4 bases at V and 5 bases at J, with 19 bases between the two ends. The CDR3 DNA reads TGTGCCAGCAGCCCGAACGCAGGGAAGGGAGATCAGCCCCAGCATTTT. Its translation is CASSPNAGKGDQPQHF.

This chain connects TRBV25-1 to TRBJ1-3, with D possibly TRBD1 on 5 matching bases. V was shortened by 7 bases and J by 11 bases, with 9 bases between the two germline ends. CDR3 length: 10 amino acids. Germline V gene data show CDR1 as MGHDK and CDR2 as SYGVNS. CDR3 DNA sequence: TGTGCCAGCACGGGGCGGGCCATATATTTT. Its protein product is CASTGRAIYF.

This chain links TRBV5-6 with TRBJ2-3, with TRBD1 matching over 7 bases. This CDR3 spans 15 amino acids. Germline assignment: CDR1 SGHDT and CDR2 YYEEEE. Trimming removed 2 bases from V and 5 bases from J; junction bases left unmatched: 8. CDR3 bases: TGTGCCAGCAGCTTCCAGGGGGTGGTTCAAGATACGCAGTATTTT. This translates into CASSFQGVVQDTQYF. The entire variable domain, with the rest obtained from reference TRBV5-6 and TRBJ2-3, is as follows: DAGVTQSPTHLIKTRGQQVTLRCSPKSGHDTVSWYQQALGQGPQFIFQYYEEEERQRGNFPDRFSGHQFPNYSSELNVNALLLGDSALYLCASSFQGVVQDTQYFGPGTRLTVL.

This sequence joins TRBV2 and TRBJ1-5, with 9 bases identical to TRBD1. The CDR3 is 16 amino acids. The germline V gene has CDR1 SNHLY and CDR2 FYNNEI. V lost 5 bases and J lost 6; bases outside the gene matches: 11. CDR3 residues: CASSQSRDRVGQPQHF. The CDR3, as DNA: TGTGCCAGCAGTCAGTCCCGGGACAGGGTTGGTCAGCCCCAGCATTTT.

V and J are TRBV6-5 and TRBJ2-5; 11 bases agree with TRBD2. Germline CDR1 and CDR2: MNHEY and SVGAGI. The CDR3 has 15 residues. The junction had 7 bases not matched to a gene; V was cut back by 8 bases and J by 2 bases. The CDR3 loop is CASGNSGGEQETQYF. In DNA form, the CDR3 reads TGTGCCAGCGGGAATAGCGGGGGGGAGCAAGAGACCCAGTACTTC.

The rearrangement joins TRBV19 to TRBJ2-6, with a possible D match to TRBD1 (6 bases). This CDR3 region has 17 residues. Trimming stripped 7 bases from V and 0 bases from J, with 16 bases between. From germline, CDR1 is LNHDA and CDR2 SQIVND (reference sequence). This chain's CDR3 is CASTRGAGVSGANVLTF. The CDR3 DNA reads TGTGCCAGTACCCGAGGGGCAGGGGTCTCTGGGGCCAACGTCCTGACTTTC.

The chain links TRBV10-3 to TRBJ2-7, with D perhaps assigned TRBD1 or TRBD2 (7 bases each). In germline, CDR1 is ENHRY, CDR2 SYGVKD. This CDR3 region has 14 residues. Trimming shortened V by 7 bases and J by 2 bases, and 15 bases separated the two germline ends. The chain's CDR3 is CAITPGGGTYEQYF. In DNA, the CDR3 is TGTGCCATCACCCCAGGGGGGGGCACCTACGAGCAGTACTTC.

This clone was seen once. The chain is built from TRBV19 and TRBJ2-3; TRBD1 or TRBD2 may be the D gene (5 bases each). Germline CDR1 reads LNHDA; CDR2 reads SQIVND (reference sequence). The V gene lost 5 bases and the J gene lost 0 bases, with 9 bases spanning the gap. CDR3 length: 14 residues. The CDR3 DNA reads as TGTGCCAGTAGTTCCGAGGGGAGCACAGATACGCAGTATTTT. Its protein product is CASSSEGSTDTQYF. The full variable domain, completed using reference TRBV19 and TRBJ2-3, is DGGITQSPKYLFRKEGQNVTLSCEQNLNHDAMYWYRQDPGQGLRLIYYSQIVNDFQKGDIAEGYSVSREKKESFPLTVTSAQKNPTAFYLCASSSEGSTDTQYFGPGTRLTVL.

This clone is labeled medium-sized. The chain combines TRBV7-2 with TRBJ2-7, with 9 bases fitting TRBD2. Germline values: CDR1 SGHTA, CDR2 FQGNSA. V dropped 4 bases and J dropped 2; count of bases not matched to a gene: 3. CDR3 length: 14 residues. The chain's CDR3 is CASSSLAGTYEQYF. Here the CDR3 DNA reads TGTGCCAGCAGCTCCCTAGCGGGAACCTACGAGCAGTACTTC.

The CDR3: CASSLLPPGASGYGYTF. As DNA, the CDR3 is TGCGCCAGCAGCTTGCTCCCCCCAGGAGCCTCGGGCTATGGCTACACCTTC. The chain recombines TRBV5-1 with TRBJ1-2; no clear D gene. This CDR3 has 17 residues. Germline V CDR1 and CDR2: SGHRS, YFSETQ. Deletions cut 1 base from V and 4 bases from J, with 20 bases between.

J is TRBJ1-1 and V is TRBV14; D perhaps matches TRBD1 (6 bases). The V gene lost 0 bases and the J gene lost 10 bases, with 12 bases spanning the gap. Germline V gene data show CDR1 as SGHDN and CDR2 as FVKESK. CDR3 length: 13 amino acids. CDR3 nucleotides: TGTGCCAGCAGCCAAGATGGAGGCAGGGGAGCTTTCTTT. This sequence encodes CASSQDGGRGAFF. Based on the CDR3 plus reference TRBV14 and TRBJ1-1, the full variable domain is EAGVTQFPSHSVIEKGQTVTLRCDPISGHDNLYWYRRVMGKEIKFLLHFVKESKQDESGMPNNRFLAERTGGTYSTLKVQPAELEDSGVYFCASSQDGGRGAFFGQGTRLTVV.

The chain links TRBV5-8 to TRBJ1-3, with D perhaps TRBD1 (5 bases). The CDR3 extends over 16 amino acids. V lost 4 bases, J lost 2 bases, and 16 bases lay in between. Germline V gives CDR1 SGHTS, CDR2 YDEGEE. CDR3 protein: CASSRFGAGAGNTIYF. CDR3 bases: TGTGCCAGCAGCCGATTTGGGGCGGGAGCTGGAAACACCATATATTTT.

The genes are TRBV5-6 and TRBJ1-2, with D uncertain. From germline, CDR1 is SGHDT and CDR2 YYEEEE. This CDR3 spans 12 amino acids. V was shortened by 1 base and J by 3 bases, with 4 bases between the two germline ends. The CDR3 spells CASSLRDYGYTF. The CDR3 region has the DNA TGTGCCAGCAGCTTGAGGGACTATGGCTACACCTTC.

A note on this clone: Other DNA sequences in the same sample also yield this CDR3. The chain uses TRBV7-6 and TRBJ1-3; no clear D gene. With 5 bases removed from V and 4 bases from J, the gap between germline ends came to 6 bases. Looked up from germline, CDR1 is SGHVS and CDR2 is FNYEAQ. CDR3 length equals 12 residues. DNA for the CDR3: TGTGCCAGCAGCCCCGGGGGAAACACCATATATTTT. This codes for CASSPGGNTIYF.

This chain uses TRBV5-6 with TRBJ2-1; D possibly uses TRBD1 or TRBD2 (5 bases each). The V end lost 5 bases, the J end lost 8 bases, and 14 bases lay between the germline ends. The CDR3 runs to 13 residues. Germline CDR1 reads SGHDT; CDR2 reads YYEEEE. This CDR3 is CASSSLRGHEQFF. The CDR3 nucleotides read TGTGCCAGCAGTTCCCTCCGGGGCCATGAGCAGTTCTTC.

The gene calls are TRBV18 and TRBJ1-6; 8 nucleotides match TRBD1. The CDR3 is made up of 15 amino acids. Trimming cost V 0 bases and J 10 bases; bases outside gene matches: 5. The germline gives CDR1 KGHSH, CDR2 LQKENI. The CDR3 loop is CASSPPGQGRSPLHF. The CDR3 bases are TGTGCCAGCTCACCACCTGGACAGGGTCGGTCACCCCTCCACTTT.

The gene calls are TRBV19 and TRBJ2-2; unclear D gene. CDR1 is LNHDA and CDR2 is SQIVND in the germline V gene (reference sequence). V was pared by 0 bases and J by 5 bases, with 10 bases between. The CDR3 is made up of 15 amino acids. The CDR3 spells CASSIDLLRTGELFF. For the CDR3, the DNA is TGTGCCAGTAGTATAGATCTTCTGAGAACCGGGGAGCTGTTTTTT.

The chain combines TRBV5-5 with TRBJ1-1; a weak D match, TRBD1 (6 bases). Per germline, CDR1 SGHKS and CDR2 YYEKEE (reference sequence). V shed 4 bases and J shed 6 bases, with 16 bases lying between them. The CDR3 contains 14 residues. The CDR3 nucleotides are TGTGCCAGCAGCCTCGGGACACGCCGGCCTGAAGCTTTCTTT. Translation: CASSLGTRRPEAFF.

The chain links TRBV11-2 to TRBJ2-3; 7 bases line up with TRBD1. The CDR3 loop spans 14 amino acids. Per the germline V gene, CDR1 is SGHAT and CDR2 is FQNNGV. V dropped 5 bases and J dropped 6; count of bases not matched to a gene: 8. CDR3 nucleotides: TGTGCCAGCAGCGATAACAGGGGTAGGGATACGCAGTATTTT. As protein: CASSDNRGRDTQYF.

The CDR3 DNA sequence: TGTGCCAGCAGTGGGGAAGATGAGCAGTTCTTC. It is translated as CASSGEDEQFF. The chain joins TRBV28 to TRBJ2-1; D remains unclear. This CDR3 region has 11 residues. The germline gives CDR1 MDHEN, CDR2 SYDVKM. V lost 5 bases, J lost 8 bases, and 7 bases lay in between.